The rows below give T cell receptor beta chains drawn from one sample of a study of PD-1 blockade in classical Hodgkin lymphoma. Libraries were prepared by immunoSEQ multiplex PCR; TCRdb keeps only in-frame clonotypes and omits some of them. Of about 32,000 clones in the sample, approximately 85% were seen once. The material sequenced was peripheral blood mononuclear cells (PBMCs), taken before the fourth cycle of nivolumab. These receptors were taken from a human donor with classical Hodgkin lymphoma. Each CDR3 is given with its conserved first and last residue. The D gene is left open where the match is weak. Rows give clone size only sometimes, using once, few, many, or a class for an expanded clone.

V: TRBV4-1; size: .; D: .; J: TRBJ1-1; DNA: TGCGCCAGCAGCCTGGGACCGCAGAACACTGAAGCTTTCTTT; CDR3: CASSLGPQNTEAFF
V: TRBV4-2; size: .; D: .; J: TRBJ2-7; DNA: TGTGCCAGCAGCCAAGTGCGGGATCACTACGAGCAGTACTTC; CDR3: CASSQVRDHYEQYF
V: TRBV19; size: .; D: TRBD1; J: TRBJ1-4; DNA: TGTGCCAGTAGTAACCGACAGGGGGGTGAAAAACTGTTTTTT; CDR3: CASSNRQGGEKLFF
V: TRBV7-2; size: once; D: .; J: TRBJ2-7; DNA: TGTGCCAGCAGCTTAGTTCAGGGCCACGAGCAGTACTTC; CDR3: CASSLVQGHEQYF
V: TRBV11-2; size: .; D: TRBD2; J: TRBJ2-5; DNA: TGTGCCAGCAGCTTTCTACCCTTGGGGACTAGCGGTCAAGAGACCCAGTACTTC; CDR3: CASSFLPLGTSGQETQYF
V: TRBV10-3; size: .; D: .; J: TRBJ1-2; DNA: TGTGCCATCAGGGAGGAAGGGGCCTATGGCTACACCTTC; CDR3: CAIREEGAYGYTF
V: TRBV11-2; size: medium-sized; D: TRBD1; J: TRBJ1-2; DNA: TGTGCCAGCAGCTTCACCGGGACAGGGTATGGCTACACCTTC; CDR3: CASSFTGTGYGYTF
V: TRBV19; size: .; D: .; J: TRBJ1-3; DNA: TGTGCCAGTAGTATCACAGGGCCTGGAAACACCATATATTTT; CDR3: CASSITGPGNTIYF
V: TRBV9; size: few; D: .; J: TRBJ1-1; DNA: TGTGCCAGCAGCCCACAGGTTGGTAGGGGTTTGGGCACTGAAGCTTTCTTT; CDR3: CASSPQVGRGLGTEAFF
V: TRBV7-9; size: .; D: .; J: TRBJ2-2; DNA: TGTGCCAGCAGCCATCAGGGAGATAATGCGGAGCTGTTTTTT; CDR3: CASSHQGDNAELFF
V: TRBV13; size: .; D: TRBD2; J: TRBJ2-1; DNA: TGTGCCAGCAGCATGAGGTCCAGCGGGACTGGGGCATTCTTGGATGAGCAGTTCTTC; CDR3: CASSMRSSGTGAFLDEQFF
V: TRBV6-1; size: .; D: .; J: TRBJ1-2; DNA: TGTGCCAGCAGTGAACCAGGACGTGGCTACACCTTC; CDR3: CASSEPGRGYTF
V: TRBV28; size: few; D: .; J: TRBJ2-1; DNA: TGTGCCAGCAGTTCCCTCGAGTACAATGAGCAGTTCTTC; CDR3: CASSSLEYNEQFF
V: TRBV5-1; size: .; D: TRBD1; J: TRBJ1-2; DNA: TGCGCCAGCATGATAGGAGACAGGGATCGGTCTAACGGCTACACCTTC; CDR3: CASMIGDRDRSNGYTF
V: TRBV11-3; size: .; D: .; J: TRBJ1-1; DNA: TGTGCCAGCTCGCCCATGAACACTGAAGCTTTCTTT; CDR3: CASSPMNTEAFF
V: TRBV14; size: .; D: .; J: TRBJ1-1; DNA: TGTGCCAGCAGCCCTAGAATGAACACTGAAGCTTTCTTT; CDR3: CASSPRMNTEAFF